The present T cell receptor beta chain was sequenced within a study of HIV-infected children after antiretroviral therapy interruption. Study-level information: Children were on planned treatment interruption or continuous treatment. Recorded EBV and CMV exposure existed for most children. Samples from the continuous-treatment group were taken at weeks 0, 48 and 150.

The table lists this clonotype with many counts. Its antigen is unidentified. Germline V gene data show CDR1 as MDHEN and CDR2 as SYDVKM. The CDR3 spans 14 residues. Between the trimmed V and J ends, which lost 7 bases and 1 base, there was a span of 14 bases. As for treatment: PENTA 11 planned treatment interruption arm or continuous ART arm. Study results and limitations: Naive CD4+ sequences overlapped less between time points once interruption began.

Unique molecular identifiers were included in an RNA-based 3' RACE TCR library. TCRdb independently ran MiXCR on the 3' RACE reads; one entry per CDR3 protein. The sample yields nearly 15,000 distinct CDR3 sequences, around 3.5% seen once. The sample consisted of CD45RO+ CD8+ T cells from PBMCs, pooled from several time points, taken from a donor given antiretroviral therapy, either interrupted or continuous. Subset defined: memory CD8+ CD45RO+ CD45RA- T cells. V is TRBV28 and J is TRBJ2-7, with D tentatively TRBD2 (5 bases). This TCR was recovered from a pool of human donors with HIV. The CDR3 region has the DNA TGTGCCAGCACGCGCGAGGGTATGTCCTACGAGCAGTACTTC. Its translation is CASTREGMSYEQYF.